The 11 T cell receptor beta chains below come from one sample, sequenced in a study of technical replicates of blood from a handful of donors. Profiled with immunoSEQ multiplex PCR; TCRdb holds only in-frame clones, not every one. The repertoire has about 80,000 clones, roughly 97% of them found once; the top ten carry under 0.35%. Material for sequencing was T cells isolated from PBMCs. The receptors derive from a human donor in good health.

The genes are TRBV5-6 and TRBJ2-5, with 8 positions matching TRBD2. Germline CDR1 and CDR2: SGHDT and YYEEEE. The V gene end was trimmed by 4 bases and the J gene end by 3 bases; junction bases not matched to a gene: 2. The CDR3 length is 13 residues. The CDR3 reads CASSLGGEETQYF. As DNA, the CDR3 is TGTGCCAGCAGCCTCGGGGGGGAAGAGACCCAGTACTTC.

This chain connects TRBV18 to TRBJ1-2; maybe TRBD1 (6 bases). Deletions cut 3 bases from V and 0 bases from J, with 11 bases between. Per germline, CDR1 KGHSH and CDR2 LQKENI. The CDR3 sequence is 15 residues long. Written as DNA, the CDR3 is TGTGCCAGCTCACCCCAGGGGCCCTCTAACTATGGCTACACCTTC. It specifies CASSPQGPSNYGYTF. The variable domain in full, completed from reference TRBV18 and TRBJ1-2, reads NAGVMQNPRHLVRRRGQEARLRCSPMKGHSHVYWYRQLPEEGLKFMVYLQKENIIDESGMPKERFSAEFPKEGPSILRIQQVVRGDSAAYFCASSPQGPSNYGYTFGSGTRLTVV.

This chain uses TRBV30 with TRBJ1-1; 8 bases agree with TRBD1. The CDR3 consists of 14 residues. Trimming cost V 5 bases and J 2 bases; bases outside gene matches: 7. Per germline, CDR1 GTSNPN and CDR2 SVGIG (reference sequence). CDR3 in amino acids: CAWLTGTGNTEAFF. The CDR3 bases are TGTGCCTGGCTCACCGGGACAGGTAACACTGAAGCTTTCTTT.

This chain uses TRBV6-1 with TRBJ2-2; TRBD1 agrees at 8 bases. The CDR3 loop spans 14 amino acids. Germline assignment: CDR1 MNHNS and CDR2 SASEGT. The V segment lost 6 bases and the J segment 5 bases; nucleotides outside the gene matches: 5. In nucleotides, the CDR3 is TGTGCCAGCAGCGTACAGGGGGGAACCGGGGAGCTGTTTTTT. It yields the protein CASSVQGGTGELFF.

This clone was seen only a few times. The CDR3 spells CSARRETEAFF. DNA for the CDR3: TGCAGTGCTAGGCGCGAGACTGAAGCTTTCTTT. V and J are TRBV20-1 and TRBJ1-1, with no clear D. The CDR3 is made up of 11 amino acids. V gave up 3 bases and J gave up 5 bases, with 7 bases separating them. Per the germline V gene, CDR1 is DFQATT and CDR2 is SNEGSKA (reference sequence).

The chain joins TRBV7-6 to TRBJ1-2; 7 bases are a match to TRBD1. The CDR3 is 15 residues long. After removal of 4 bases from V and 8 bases from J, the junction contained 13 bases not matched to a gene. Germline V lookup: CDR1 SGHVS, CDR2 FNYEAQ. The CDR3 loop is CASSSSEGQPGGYTF. The CDR3 DNA is TGTGCCAGCAGCTCCTCCGAGGGACAGCCGGGGGGCTACACCTTC.

This chain connects TRBV6-5 to TRBJ1-1; tentative D call: TRBD1 (5 bases). There are 15 residues in the CDR3. Between the trimmed V and J ends, which lost 2 bases and 5 bases, there was a span of 15 bases. Looked up from germline, CDR1 is MNHEY and CDR2 is SVGAGI. This chain's CDR3 is CASSYPDRGGTEAFF. The CDR3 nucleotides read TGTGCCAGCAGTTACCCCGATAGGGGAGGGACTGAAGCTTTCTTT.

This sequence joins TRBV7-9 and TRBJ2-1; TRBD2 matches at 7 bases. Germline loops: CDR1 SEHNR, CDR2 FQNEAQ (reference sequence). The CDR3 runs 15 residues. After removal of 6 bases from V and 9 bases from J, the junction contained 14 bases not matched to a gene. The DNA of the CDR3 is TGTGCCAGCAGTAGCTCCGGGACTACTTTGGCTGAGCAGTTCTTC. As protein: CASSSSGTTLAEQFF. The whole variable domain, filled in from reference TRBV7-9 and TRBJ2-1, reads DTGVSQNPRHKITKRGQNVTFRCDPISEHNRLYWYRQTLGQGPEFLTYFQNEAQLEKSRLLSDRFSAERPKGSFSTLEIQRTEQGDSAMYLCASSSSGTTLAEQFFGPGTRLTVL.

The gene calls are TRBV30 and TRBJ1-1, with 7 nucleotides matching TRBD1. Looked up from germline, CDR1 is GTSNPN and CDR2 is SVGIG (reference sequence). The ends lost 3 bases at V and 1 base at J; junction bases unmatched: 8. The CDR3 runs to 15 residues. The chain's CDR3 is CAWRGTDGWNTEAFF. DNA for the CDR3: TGTGCCTGGAGGGGGACAGATGGTTGGAACACTGAAGCTTTCTTT. The full variable domain, in which reference TRBV30 and TRBJ1-1 provide the parts outside the CDR3, is SQTIHQWPATLVQPVGSPLSLECTVEGTSNPNLYWYRQAAGRGLQLLFYSVGIGQISSEVPQNLSASRPQDRQFILSSKKLLLSDSGFYLCAWRGTDGWNTEAFFGQGTRLTVV.

The chain couples TRBV20-1 to TRBJ1-2; D uncertain. V was clipped by 5 bases and J by 10 bases, with 14 bases between them. The CDR3 loop spans 11 amino acids. CDR1 is DFQATT, CDR2 SNEGSKA, per germline (reference sequence). In nucleotides, the CDR3 is TGCAGTGCTCGGGAGGGAACCCACTACACCTTC. Its translation: CSAREGTHYTF.

In DNA form, the CDR3 reads TGCGCCAGCATACCGGGACTAGCGGGGGTCCGCACAGATACGCAGTATTTT. It yields the protein CASIPGLAGVRTDTQYF. The V and J genes are TRBV5-1 and TRBJ2-3, with 14 bases that match TRBD2. The CDR3 has 17 amino acids. The germline CDR1 and CDR2 sequences are SGHRS and YFSETQ. After removal of 6 bases from V and 1 base from J, the junction contained 7 bases not matched to a gene.